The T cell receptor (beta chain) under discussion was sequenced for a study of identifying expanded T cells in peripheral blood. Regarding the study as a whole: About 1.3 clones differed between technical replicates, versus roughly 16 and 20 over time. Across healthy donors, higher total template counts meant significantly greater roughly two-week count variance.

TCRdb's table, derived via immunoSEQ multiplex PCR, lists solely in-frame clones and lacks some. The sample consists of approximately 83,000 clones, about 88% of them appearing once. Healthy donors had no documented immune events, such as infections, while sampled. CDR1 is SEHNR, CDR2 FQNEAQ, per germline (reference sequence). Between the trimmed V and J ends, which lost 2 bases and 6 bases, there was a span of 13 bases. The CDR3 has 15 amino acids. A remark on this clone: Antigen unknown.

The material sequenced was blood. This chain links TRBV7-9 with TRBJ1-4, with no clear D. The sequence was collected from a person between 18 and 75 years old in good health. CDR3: CASSLILGRDEKLFF. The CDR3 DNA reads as TGTGCCAGCAGCTTAATTTTGGGCCGGGATGAAAAACTGTTTTTT.